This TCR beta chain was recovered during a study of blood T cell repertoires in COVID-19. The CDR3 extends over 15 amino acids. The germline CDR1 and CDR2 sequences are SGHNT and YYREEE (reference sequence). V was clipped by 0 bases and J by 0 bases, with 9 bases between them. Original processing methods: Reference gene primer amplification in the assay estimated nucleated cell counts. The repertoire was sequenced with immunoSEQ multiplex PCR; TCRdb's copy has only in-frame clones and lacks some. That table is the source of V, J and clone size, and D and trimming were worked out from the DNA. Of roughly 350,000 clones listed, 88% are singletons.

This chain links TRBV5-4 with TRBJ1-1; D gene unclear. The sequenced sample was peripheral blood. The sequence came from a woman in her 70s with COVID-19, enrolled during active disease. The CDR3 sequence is CASSLVSQMNTEAFF. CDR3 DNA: TGTGCCAGCAGCTTGGTAAGCCAAATGAACACTGAAGCTTTCTTT.